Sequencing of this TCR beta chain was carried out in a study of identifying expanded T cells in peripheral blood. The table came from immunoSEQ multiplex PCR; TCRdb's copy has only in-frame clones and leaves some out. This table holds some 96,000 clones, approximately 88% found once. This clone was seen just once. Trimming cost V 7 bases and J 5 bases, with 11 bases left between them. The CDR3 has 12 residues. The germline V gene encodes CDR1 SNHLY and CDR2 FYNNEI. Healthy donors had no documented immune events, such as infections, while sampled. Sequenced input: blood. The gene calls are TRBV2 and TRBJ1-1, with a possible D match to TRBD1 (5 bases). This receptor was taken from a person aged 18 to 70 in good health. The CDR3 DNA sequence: TGTGCCAGCAAGCCGGGGGAAACTGAAGCTTTCTTT. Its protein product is CASKPGETEAFF.